The 9 T cell receptor beta chains presented below share a single source sample, sequenced in a study of technical replicates of blood from several donors. Profiling relied on immunoSEQ multiplex PCR, and the TCRdb table lists in-frame clones only, not all of them. This sample has 55,000 to 65,000 clones, with approximately 97% found just once. The sequencing input was T cells isolated from PBMCs. All receptors derive from a human donor in good health.

This rearrangement joins TRBV6-6 to TRBJ1-1; possibly TRBD1 for D (6 bases). Germline CDR1 MNHNY, CDR2 SVGAGI (reference sequence). The CDR3 runs to 16 residues. Trimming removed 2 bases at V and 2 bases at J, with 15 bases between. The CDR3 loop is CASSYHGQRLNTEAFF. In DNA, the CDR3 is TGTGCCAGCAGTTACCACGGACAGCGCCTCAACACTGAAGCTTTCTTT.

The rearrangement links TRBV7-9 to TRBJ2-7; 7 bases are shared with TRBD1. The CDR3 has 14 residues. V gave up 5 bases and J gave up 0 bases; unmatched junction bases: 4. Looked up from germline, CDR1 is SEHNR and CDR2 is FQNEAQ (reference sequence). CDR3 protein: CASSAWDSSYEQYF. The DNA for the CDR3 is TGTGCCAGCAGCGCGTGGGACAGCTCCTACGAGCAGTACTTC.

The rearrangement joins TRBV11-3 to TRBJ2-7; 8 bases agree with TRBD2. The CDR3 consists of 16 residues. Germline V gene sequence: CDR1 SGHNT, CDR2 YENEEA. V dropped 5 bases and J dropped 3; count of bases not matched to a gene: 12. The chain's CDR3 is CASSPGGRREVYEQYF. The CDR3 DNA sequence: TGTGCCAGCAGCCCGGGGGGGCGCCGAGAGGTCTACGAGCAGTACTTC.

This clone was seen a single time. The V gene is TRBV27, the J gene TRBJ1-2; 9 positions match TRBD1. Germline V CDR1 and CDR2: MNHEY, SMNVEV (reference sequence). J gave up 4 bases and V 5 bases, and 5 bases lay outside the gene matches. The CDR3 covers 14 residues. CDR3 DNA: TGTGCCAGCAGTCCTGGGACAGGGTCCTATGGCTACACCTTC. It codes for CASSPGTGSYGYTF.

The V and J genes are TRBV19 and TRBJ1-5; 9 bases agree with TRBD1. The trim removed 2 bases at V and 6 bases at J, leaving 8 bases unmatched. Germline V gives CDR1 LNHDA, CDR2 SQIVND (reference sequence). CDR3 length: 16 residues. CDR3 nucleotides: TGTGCCAGTAGTATAATGGGACAGGGAACGATTCAGCCCCAGCATTTT. Protein: CASSIMGQGTIQPQHF.

The chain has TRBV7-2 and TRBJ1-2, with 8 bases identical to TRBD1. V was pared by 5 bases and J by 5 bases, with 4 bases of the junction left unmatched. This CDR3 contains 13 residues. Germline V CDR1 and CDR2: SGHTA, FQGNSA. CDR3 in DNA: TGTGCCAGCAGCCCGGACAGGGTGTATGGCTACACCTTC. As protein: CASSPDRVYGYTF.

This chain joins TRBV7-9 and TRBJ2-4; 7 nucleotides align to TRBD1. This CDR3 has 16 amino acids. V trimming: 0 bases; J trimming: 3 bases; junction bases outside the gene matches: 5. CDR1 and CDR2 (germline): SEHNR, FQNEAQ (reference sequence). The CDR3 loop is CASSLATGFLKNIQYF. As DNA, the CDR3 is TGTGCCAGCAGCTTAGCGACAGGGTTTCTCAAAAACATTCAGTACTTC. The full variable domain, with the rest looked up from reference TRBV7-9 and TRBJ2-4, is DTGVSQNPRHKITKRGQNVTFRCDPISEHNRLYWYRQTLGQGPEFLTYFQNEAQLEKSRLLSDRFSAERPKGSFSTLEIQRTEQGDSAMYLCASSLATGFLKNIQYFGAGTRLSVL.

This chain links TRBV5-4 with TRBJ2-5; 8 positions agree with TRBD2. The CDR3 runs 13 residues. Trimming removed 4 bases from V and 1 base from J; junction bases left unmatched: 0. The germline gives CDR1 SGHNT, CDR2 YYREEE (reference sequence). The CDR3 loop reads CASSRGGQETQYF. DNA for the CDR3: TGTGCCAGCAGCCGGGGGGGCCAAGAGACCCAGTACTTC. Supplemented by reference TRBV5-4 and TRBJ2-5, the full variable domain reads ETGVTQSPTHLIKTRGQQVTLRCSSQSGHNTVSWYQQALGQGPQFIFQYYREEENGRGNFPPRFSGLQFPNYSSELNVNALELDDSALYLCASSRGGQETQYFGPGTRLLVL.

CDR3 bases: TGTGCCAGCTCATACAGGGGTCTCCTTGGCTACACCTTC. Translated: CASSYRGLLGYTF. The rearrangement joins TRBV11-3 to TRBJ1-2; 7 nucleotides match TRBD1. The germline CDR1 and CDR2 sequences are SGHNT and YENEEA. This CDR3 has 13 amino acids. V shed 8 bases and J 7 bases; nucleotides not matched to a gene: 10.